These 31 T cell receptor beta chains came from one sample sequenced in a study of blood T cell repertoires in COVID-19. The repertoire was sequenced with immunoSEQ multiplex PCR; TCRdb's copy has only in-frame clones and lacks some. This repertoire shows about 39,000 clones, about 86% found once; its top ten account for approximately 60%. Sequencing was done on a sample of peripheral blood. The receptors were gathered from a man in his 70s with acute or convalescent COVID-19.

This chain connects TRBV19 to TRBJ2-3, with D unclear. The CDR3 has 15 amino acids. V lost 3 bases to trimming and J lost 0 bases, with 10 bases between them. CDR1 LNHDA and CDR2 SQIVND come from the germline V gene (reference sequence). Here the CDR3 reads CASSIPASSTDTQYF. DNA of the CDR3: TGTGCCAGTAGTATTCCAGCGTCGAGCACAGATACGCAGTATTTT.

The chain is built from TRBV9 and TRBJ2-3; D perhaps matches TRBD2 (6 bases). Trimming took 0 bases from V and 6 from J, leaving 14 bases between them. Germline CDR1 is SGDLS and CDR2 is YYNGEE. The CDR3 sequence is 15 residues long. The CDR3 region has the DNA TGTGCCAGCAGCGTAGCGGCTAGCCGGGGGGATACGCAGTATTTT. It encodes CASSVAASRGDTQYF. Drawing the rest from reference TRBV9 and TRBJ2-3, the complete variable domain is DSGVTQTPKHLITATGQRVTLRCSPRSGDLSVYWYQQSLDQGLQFLIQYYNGEERAKGNILERFSAQQFPDLHSELNLSSLELGDSALYFCASSVAASRGDTQYFGPGTRLTVL.

The chain couples TRBV25-1 to TRBJ1-5; the D gene is possibly TRBD1 (5 bases). This CDR3 has 16 residues. Trimming shortened V by 0 bases and J by 6 bases, and 15 bases separated the two germline ends. Per germline, CDR1 MGHDK and CDR2 SYGVNS. CDR3 nucleotides: TGTGCCAGCAGTGAATATGAACAGGACCCTTCTCAGCCCCAGCATTTT. As protein: CASSEYEQDPSQPQHF.

The rearrangement uses TRBV30 and TRBJ2-1; 7 bases match TRBD2. Germline V gives CDR1 GTSNPN, CDR2 SVGIG (reference sequence). The CDR3 covers 13 residues. V was pared by 7 bases and J by 5 bases, with 8 bases of the junction left unmatched. CDR3 in DNA: TGTGCCTTCGCGGGAGCCCGGAACAATGAGCAGTTCTTC. It codes for CAFAGARNNEQFF.

This chain links TRBV6-1 with TRBJ1-1; perhaps TRBD1 as D (6 bases). The V and J ends lost 3 bases and 0 bases respectively, with 11 bases between them. The CDR3 runs to 15 residues. CDR1 and CDR2 from the germline V gene are MNHNS and SASEGT. The CDR3 region has the DNA TGTGCCAGCAGTGAGGCACAGGGAGTGAACACTGAAGCTTTCTTT. This translates into CASSEAQGVNTEAFF.

The rearrangement joins TRBV27 to TRBJ2-1; 11 nucleotides line up with TRBD2. With 3 bases clipped from V and 3 bases from J, the junction kept 10 bases outside the gene matches. Per the germline V gene, CDR1 is MNHEY and CDR2 is SMNVEV (reference sequence). The CDR3 extends over 18 amino acids. Here the CDR3 reads CASSLRASGGPNYNEQFF. The CDR3, as DNA: TGTGCCAGCAGTTTGAGGGCTAGCGGGGGGCCGAACTACAATGAGCAGTTCTTC.

V and J are TRBV4-1 and TRBJ2-5; TRBD2 is a possible D gene (5 bases). The CDR3 runs to 15 residues. Trimming shortened V by 0 bases and J by 3 bases, and 11 bases separated the two germline ends. Per germline, CDR1 MGHRA and CDR2 YSYEKL. The CDR3 DNA is TGCGCCAGCAGCCAAGACCACCGGGGAGAAGAGACCCAGTACTTC. This codes for CASSQDHRGEETQYF.

This sequence joins TRBV5-4 and TRBJ2-6; 7 bases map to TRBD1. The CDR3 sequence is 16 residues long. Losses at the gene ends were 6 bases for V and 2 bases for J; bases not matched to a gene: 8. The germline CDR1 and CDR2 sequences are SGHNT and YYREEE (reference sequence). The CDR3 DNA sequence: TGTGCCAGCAACGGTCTAAGGGGGCCTGGGGCCAACGTCCTGACTTTC. Its translation: CASNGLRGPGANVLTF.

This clone has more than one count but fewer than ten. This chain uses TRBV18 with TRBJ1-4; 7 bases map to TRBD1. Per germline, CDR1 KGHSH and CDR2 LQKENI. This CDR3 comprises 16 residues. The V gene end was trimmed by 1 base and the J gene end by 4 bases; junction bases not matched to a gene: 6. CDR3 bases: TGTGCCAGCTCACCACGACAGGGAGCGGGTAATGAAAAACTGTTTTTT. It codes for CASSPRQGAGNEKLFF.

This rearrangement joins TRBV28 to TRBJ1-2; 12 bases map to TRBD1. The CDR3 totals 13 residues. Germline loops: CDR1 MDHEN, CDR2 SYDVKM. The junction had 5 bases not matched to a gene; V was cut back by 8 bases and J by 7 bases. CDR3 bases: TGTGCCAGCCGGCCGGGACAGGGGGCTGGCTACACCTTC. Translated: CASRPGQGAGYTF.

The chain links TRBV18 to TRBJ2-2; D perhaps matches TRBD1 (5 bases). The CDR3 covers 15 residues. Germline lookup yields CDR1 KGHSH and CDR2 LQKENI. V shed 2 bases and J shed 0 bases, with 7 bases lying between them. The CDR3 coding sequence is TGTGCCAGCTCACCAGTGGACACGAACACCGGGGAGCTGTTTTTT. Residues: CASSPVDTNTGELFF.

The V call is TRBV28, the J call TRBJ1-2; D is undetermined. Trimming cost V 5 bases and J 2 bases, with 9 bases left between them. This CDR3 spans 13 amino acids. Germline CDR1 reads MDHEN; CDR2 reads SYDVKM. For the CDR3, the DNA is TGTGCCAGCAGTCCCCGGGTGAACTATGGCTACACCTTC. Protein product: CASSPRVNYGYTF.

The V and J genes are TRBV19 and TRBJ1-1, with no clear D. In germline, CDR1 is LNHDA, CDR2 SQIVND (reference sequence). The V end was cut by 3 bases, the J end by 1 base, with 6 bases between. The CDR3 sequence is 13 residues long. The CDR3 loop reads CASSIRGNTEAFF. Here the CDR3 DNA reads TGTGCCAGTAGTATCCGGGGGAACACTGAAGCTTTCTTT.

The chain carries TRBV7-9 and TRBJ1-3; 10 bases match TRBD1. The CDR3 has 16 residues. J lost 1 base, V lost 6 bases, and 6 bases had no gene match. CDR1 is SEHNR, CDR2 FQNEAQ, per germline (reference sequence). The chain's CDR3 is CASRRPGQGSGNTIYF. The DNA for the CDR3 is TGTGCCAGCAGACGACCGGGACAGGGGTCTGGAAACACCATATATTTT. The variable domain in full, with the rest retrieved from reference TRBV7-9 and TRBJ1-3, is DTGVSQNPRHKITKRGQNVTFRCDPISEHNRLYWYRQTLGQGPEFLTYFQNEAQLEKSRLLSDRFSAERPKGSFSTLEIQRTEQGDSAMYLCASRRPGQGSGNTIYFGEGSWLTVV.

The chain employs TRBV7-2 and TRBJ2-7, with 7 bases lining up with TRBD2. V was clipped by 2 bases and J by 0 bases; unmatched bases: 1. The germline V gene has CDR1 SGHTA and CDR2 FQGNSA. This CDR3 is 14 amino acids long. CDR3 in amino acids: CASSLQRDSYEQYF. The CDR3 nucleotides read TGTGCCAGCAGCTTACAGCGGGACTCCTACGAGCAGTACTTC.

This clone was seen more than once but under ten times. The chain joins TRBV18 to TRBJ2-7, with D maybe TRBD1 (5 bases). This CDR3 region has 12 residues. The germline CDR1 and CDR2 sequences are KGHSH and LQKENI. V lost 3 bases, J lost 6 bases, and 9 bases lay in between. CDR3 loop: CASSPERGEQYF. For the CDR3, the DNA is TGTGCCAGCTCACCCGAAAGGGGCGAGCAGTACTTC.

The chain joins TRBV30 to TRBJ1-3; a possible D gene is TRBD1 (6 bases). Germline V lookup: CDR1 GTSNPN, CDR2 SVGIG (reference sequence). Trimming pared 2 bases from V and 4 bases from J, leaving 12 bases between. This CDR3 comprises 14 residues. Here the CDR3 reads CAWSRTGQGNTIYF. CDR3 DNA sequence: TGTGCCTGGAGTCGTACAGGGCAAGGAAACACCATATATTTT.

The V gene is TRBV25-1, the J gene TRBJ2-3, with 8 bases aligning to TRBD2. This CDR3 contains 15 residues. Germline trimming cut 6 bases from V and 2 bases from J; bases unmatched to any gene: 7. Germline V gene data show CDR1 as MGHDK and CDR2 as SYGVNS. The CDR3 sequence: CASRWGSGITDTQYF. The DNA of the CDR3 is TGTGCCAGCAGATGGGGTAGCGGGATCACAGATACGCAGTATTTT.

The chain links TRBV12-3 or TRBV12-4 to TRBJ2-7, with D unresolved. With 7 bases removed from V and 0 bases from J, the gap between germline ends came to 10 bases. This CDR3 has 13 amino acids. Here the CDR3 DNA reads TGTGCCAGCACCTCCGGGTCCTCCTACGAGCAGTACTTC. Residues: CASTSGSSYEQYF.

V gene TRBV18 combines with J gene TRBJ2-5; D possibly corresponds to TRBD1 (5 bases). CDR1 is KGHSH and CDR2 is LQKENI in the germline V gene. V was cut by 0 bases and J by 2 bases, with 7 bases left in between. This CDR3 contains 14 residues. The CDR3 nucleotides are TGTGCCAGCTCACCACCGACAGTTCAAGAGACCCAGTACTTC. This encodes CASSPPTVQETQYF.

The chain recombines TRBV11-2 with TRBJ1-1; D perhaps matches TRBD1 (5 bases). From germline, CDR1 is SGHAT and CDR2 FQNNGV. Trimming left V 3 bases short and J 0 bases short, with 14 bases between. This CDR3 contains 16 residues. This CDR3 reads CASSFGTLIMNTEAFF. CDR3 coding DNA: TGTGCCAGCAGCTTCGGGACTCTTATCATGAACACTGAAGCTTTCTTT.

J is TRBJ2-1 and V is TRBV5-4, with 10 nucleotides matching TRBD2. Germline V CDR1 and CDR2: SGHNT, YYREEE (reference sequence). V gave up 4 bases and J gave up 6 bases; unmatched junction bases: 10. CDR3 length equals 16 residues. CDR3 nucleotides: TGTGCCAGCAGCCCGGACAGGACTAGCGGCCTCAATGAGCAGTTCTTC. Translation: CASSPDRTSGLNEQFF. The full variable domain, with the rest looked up from reference TRBV5-4 and TRBJ2-1, is ETGVTQSPTHLIKTRGQQVTLRCSSQSGHNTVSWYQQALGQGPQFIFQYYREEENGRGNFPPRFSGLQFPNYSSELNVNALELDDSALYLCASSPDRTSGLNEQFFGPGTRLTVL.

This clone was seen once. This rearrangement joins TRBV28 to TRBJ2-1; tentative D call: TRBD2 (6 bases). CDR1 is MDHEN, CDR2 SYDVKM, per germline. V lost 6 bases to trimming and J lost 15 bases, with 12 bases between them. The CDR3 extends over 10 amino acids. The CDR3: CASREGGWFF. The CDR3 DNA reads TGTGCCAGCAGGGAGGGTGGGTGGTTCTTC. Together with reference TRBV28 and TRBJ2-1, the CDR3 gives the full variable domain: DVKVTQSSRYLVKRTGEKVFLECVQDMDHENMFWYRQDPGLGLRLIYFSYDVKMKEKGDIPEGYSVSREKKERFSLILESASTNQTSMYLCASREGGWFFGPGTRLTVL.

This chain uses TRBV7-9 with TRBJ2-7; 11 bases fit TRBD2. The CDR3 is 15 residues long. Trimming took 1 base from V and 3 from J; bases not matched to a gene: 2. Per the germline V gene, CDR1 is SEHNR and CDR2 is FQNEAQ (reference sequence). CDR3 region: CASSLGLAGGYEQYF. In nucleotides, the CDR3 is TGTGCCAGCAGCTTAGGGCTAGCGGGAGGCTACGAGCAGTACTTC.

V is TRBV29-1 and J is TRBJ1-4; a weak D match, TRBD1 (5 bases). Germline V CDR1 and CDR2: SQVTM, ANQGSEA. This CDR3 region has 12 residues. V lost 4 bases to trimming and J lost 5 bases, with 8 bases between them. The CDR3: CSVGQQNEKLFF. CDR3 DNA: TGCAGCGTTGGACAGCAAAATGAAAAACTGTTTTTT.

The CDR3 protein is CASSTGYGGPQHF. CDR3 nucleotides: TGTGCCAGTAGTACGGGGTATGGTGGGCCCCAGCATTTT. The chain carries TRBV19 and TRBJ1-5, with D unclear. V lost 4 bases and J lost 9, with 13 bases in between. CDR1 LNHDA and CDR2 SQIVND come from the germline V gene (reference sequence). The CDR3 runs 13 residues.

The rearrangement links TRBV19 to TRBJ1-4, with D maybe TRBD1 (5 bases). Germline CDR1 LNHDA, CDR2 SQIVND (reference sequence). The CDR3 consists of 15 residues. The V end was cut by 6 bases, the J end by 0 bases, with 11 bases between. CDR3 DNA: TGTGCCAGTAGCGACAGCCCTGCAACTAATGAAAAACTGTTTTTT. This sequence encodes CASSDSPATNEKLFF.

This clone was counted between two and nine times. The J gene is TRBJ2-3, the V gene TRBV7-8, with D perhaps matching TRBD1 (5 bases). Deletions cut 1 base from V and 0 bases from J, with 11 bases between. The CDR3 is 16 amino acids. CDR1 is SGHVS and CDR2 is FQNEAQ in the germline V gene. In nucleotides, the CDR3 is TGTGCCAGCAGCTTAGTTACAGGAGCTAGCACAGATACGCAGTATTTT. Its translation is CASSLVTGASTDTQYF.

J is TRBJ1-6 and V is TRBV28; TRBD1 agrees at 9 bases. This CDR3 comprises 18 residues. Per germline, CDR1 MDHEN and CDR2 SYDVKM. V trimming: 6 bases; J trimming: 0 bases; junction bases outside the gene matches: 9. The CDR3 coding sequence is TGTGCCAGCAGGGAGAGGACAGGGGCAATCTCCTATAATTCACCCCTCCACTTT. Amino acids: CASRERTGAISYNSPLHF.

The gene calls are TRBV7-6 and TRBJ2-5, with a weak D call TRBD1 (5 bases). Per germline, CDR1 SGHVS and CDR2 FNYEAQ. V was trimmed by 5 bases and J by 5 bases, leaving 15 bases between them. CDR3 length: 14 residues. The CDR3 reads CASSTTSAGETQYF. The CDR3 coding sequence is TGTGCCAGCAGCACCACCTCTGCAGGGGAGACCCAGTACTTC.

V and J are TRBV9 and TRBJ2-1; 10 bases map to TRBD2. V shed 0 bases, J shed 6 bases, and the junction held 3 bases outside the gene matches. Germline CDR1 reads SGDLS; CDR2 reads YYNGEE. The CDR3 contains 15 residues. CDR3 bases: TGTGCCAGCAGCGTAGTTAGCGGGGGGTCCAATGAGCAGTTCTTC. It specifies CASSVVSGGSNEQFF.